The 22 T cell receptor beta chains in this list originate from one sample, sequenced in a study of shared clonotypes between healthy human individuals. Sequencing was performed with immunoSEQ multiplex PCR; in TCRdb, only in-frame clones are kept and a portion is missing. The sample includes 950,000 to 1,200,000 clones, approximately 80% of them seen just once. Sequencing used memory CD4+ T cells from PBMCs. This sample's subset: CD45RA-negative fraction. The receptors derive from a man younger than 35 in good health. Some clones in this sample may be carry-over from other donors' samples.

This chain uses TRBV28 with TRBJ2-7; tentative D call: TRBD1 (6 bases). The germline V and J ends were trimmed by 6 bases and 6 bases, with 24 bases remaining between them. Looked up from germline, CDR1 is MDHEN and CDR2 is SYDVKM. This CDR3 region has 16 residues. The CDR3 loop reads CASRLLPGQGNPEQYF. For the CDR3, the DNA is TGTGCCAGCAGGCTACTACCGGGACAAGGCAACCCCGAGCAGTACTTC. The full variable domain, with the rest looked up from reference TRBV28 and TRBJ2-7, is DVKVTQSSRYLVKRTGEKVFLECVQDMDHENMFWYRQDPGLGLRLIYFSYDVKMKEKGDIPEGYSVSREKKERFSLILESASTNQTSMYLCASRLLPGQGNPEQYFGPGTRLTVT.

CDR3 in DNA: TGCAGCGTTCCTCGGGGACTAGCGGGGGGTAGCTCCTACAATGAGCAGTTCTTC. It is translated as CSVPRGLAGGSSYNEQFF. V and J are TRBV29-1 and TRBJ2-1, with TRBD2 identical over 15 bases. Germline CDR1 and CDR2: SQVTM and ANQGSEA. V shed 5 bases and J 0 bases; nucleotides not matched to a gene: 8. The CDR3 runs to 18 residues.

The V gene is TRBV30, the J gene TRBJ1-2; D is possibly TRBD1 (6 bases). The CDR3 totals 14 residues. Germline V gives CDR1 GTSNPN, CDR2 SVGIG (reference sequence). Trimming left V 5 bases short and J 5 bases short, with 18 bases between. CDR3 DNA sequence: TGTGCCTGGGCTCTTGAGGGGGGACTGTATGGCTACACCTTC. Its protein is CAWALEGGLYGYTF. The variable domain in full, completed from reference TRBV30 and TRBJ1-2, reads SQTIHQWPATLVQPVGSPLSLECTVEGTSNPNLYWYRQAAGRGLQLLFYSVGIGQISSEVPQNLSASRPQDRQFILSSKKLLLSDSGFYLCAWALEGGLYGYTFGSGTRLTVV.

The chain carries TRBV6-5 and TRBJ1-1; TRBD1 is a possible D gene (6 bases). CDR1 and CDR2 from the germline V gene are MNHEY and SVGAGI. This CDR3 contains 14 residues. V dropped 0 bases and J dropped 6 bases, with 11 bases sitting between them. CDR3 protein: CASSYSRGRAEAFF. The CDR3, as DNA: TGTGCCAGCAGTTACTCGAGGGGGAGGGCTGAAGCTTTCTTT.

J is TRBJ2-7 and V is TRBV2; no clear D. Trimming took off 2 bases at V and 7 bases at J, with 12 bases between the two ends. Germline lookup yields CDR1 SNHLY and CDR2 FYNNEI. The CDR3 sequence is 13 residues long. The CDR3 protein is CASSEFLGSEQYF. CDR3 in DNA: TGTGCCAGCAGTGAATTCCTTGGTTCTGAGCAGTACTTC.

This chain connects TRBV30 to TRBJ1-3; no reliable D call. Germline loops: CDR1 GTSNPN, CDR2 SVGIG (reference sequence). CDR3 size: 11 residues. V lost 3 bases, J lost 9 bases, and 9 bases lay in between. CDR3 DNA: TGTGCCTGGAGGTCGATGGGCACCATATATTTT. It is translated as CAWRSMGTIYF.

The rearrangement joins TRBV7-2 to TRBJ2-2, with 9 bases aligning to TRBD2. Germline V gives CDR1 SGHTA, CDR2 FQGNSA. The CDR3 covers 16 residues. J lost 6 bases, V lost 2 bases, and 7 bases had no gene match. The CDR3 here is CASSLFQASGAGELFF. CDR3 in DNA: TGTGCCAGCAGCTTATTTCAGGCTAGCGGGGCCGGGGAGCTGTTTTTT.

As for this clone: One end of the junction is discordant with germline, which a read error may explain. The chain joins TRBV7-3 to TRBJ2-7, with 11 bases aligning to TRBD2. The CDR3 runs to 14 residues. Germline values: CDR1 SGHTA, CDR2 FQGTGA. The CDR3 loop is CASSPGTSGSEEYF. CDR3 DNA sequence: TGTGCCAGCAGCCCAGGGACTAGCGGTTCCGAGGAGTACTTC.

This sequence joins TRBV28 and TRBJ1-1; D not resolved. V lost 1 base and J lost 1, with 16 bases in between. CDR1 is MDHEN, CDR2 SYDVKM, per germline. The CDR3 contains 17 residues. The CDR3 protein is CASSLYLLGSKNTEAFF. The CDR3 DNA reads TGTGCCAGCAGTTTATATTTACTTGGCAGCAAGAACACTGAAGCTTTCTTT. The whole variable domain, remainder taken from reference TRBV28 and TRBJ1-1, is DVKVTQSSRYLVKRTGEKVFLECVQDMDHENMFWYRQDPGLGLRLIYFSYDVKMKEKGDIPEGYSVSREKKERFSLILESASTNQTSMYLCASSLYLLGSKNTEAFFGQGTRLTVV.

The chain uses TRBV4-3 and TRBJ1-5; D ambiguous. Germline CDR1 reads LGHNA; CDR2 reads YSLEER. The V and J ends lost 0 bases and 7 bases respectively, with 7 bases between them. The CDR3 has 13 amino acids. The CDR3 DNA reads TGCGCCAGCAGCCAAGATCCCTCGCAGCCCCAGCATTTT. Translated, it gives CASSQDPSQPQHF.

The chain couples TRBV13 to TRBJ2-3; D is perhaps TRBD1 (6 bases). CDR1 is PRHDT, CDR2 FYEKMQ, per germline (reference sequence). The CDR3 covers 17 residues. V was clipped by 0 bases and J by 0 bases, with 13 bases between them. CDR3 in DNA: TGTGCCAGCAGCTTAGGCCCCGGGACACCTAGCACAGATACGCAGTATTTT. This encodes CASSLGPGTPSTDTQYF.

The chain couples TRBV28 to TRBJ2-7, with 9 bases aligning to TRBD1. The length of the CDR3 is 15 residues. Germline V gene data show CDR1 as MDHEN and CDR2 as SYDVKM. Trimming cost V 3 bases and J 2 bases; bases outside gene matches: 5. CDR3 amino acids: CASSFMGDRAYEQYF. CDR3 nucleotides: TGTGCCAGCAGTTTTATGGGGGACAGGGCCTACGAGCAGTACTTC. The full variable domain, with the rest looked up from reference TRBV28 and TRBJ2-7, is DVKVTQSSRYLVKRTGEKVFLECVQDMDHENMFWYRQDPGLGLRLIYFSYDVKMKEKGDIPEGYSVSREKKERFSLILESASTNQTSMYLCASSFMGDRAYEQYFGPGTRLTVT.

CDR3 coding DNA: TGTGCCAGCAGCCTATCTAGCGGGGGATCTGCAGAGACCCAGTACTTC. This sequence encodes CASSLSSGGSAETQYF. This rearrangement joins TRBV7-2 to TRBJ2-5, with 10 bases fitting TRBD2. The ends lost 5 bases at V and 4 bases at J; junction bases unmatched: 10. CDR1 and CDR2 (germline): SGHTA, FQGNSA. The CDR3 sequence is 16 residues long.

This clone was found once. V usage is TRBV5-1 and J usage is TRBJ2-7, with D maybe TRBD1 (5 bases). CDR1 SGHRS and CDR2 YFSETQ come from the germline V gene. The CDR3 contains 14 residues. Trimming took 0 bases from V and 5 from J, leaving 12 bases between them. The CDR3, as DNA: TGCGCCAGCAGCTTGGTAGCAGGGAAGGACGAGCAGTACTTC. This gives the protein CASSLVAGKDEQYF.

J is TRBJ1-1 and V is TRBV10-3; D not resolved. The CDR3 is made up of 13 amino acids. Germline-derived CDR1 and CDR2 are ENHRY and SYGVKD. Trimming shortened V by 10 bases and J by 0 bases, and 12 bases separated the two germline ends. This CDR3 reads CANQKGVNTEAFF. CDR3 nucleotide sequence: TGTGCCAACCAGAAAGGCGTGAACACTGAAGCTTTCTTT.

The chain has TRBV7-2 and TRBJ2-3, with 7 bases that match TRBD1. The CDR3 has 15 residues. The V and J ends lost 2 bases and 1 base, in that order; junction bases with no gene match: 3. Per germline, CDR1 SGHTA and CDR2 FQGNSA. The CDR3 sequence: CASSLNGQGTDTQYF. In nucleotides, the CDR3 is TGTGCCAGCAGCTTAAATGGACAGGGCACAGATACGCAGTATTTT.

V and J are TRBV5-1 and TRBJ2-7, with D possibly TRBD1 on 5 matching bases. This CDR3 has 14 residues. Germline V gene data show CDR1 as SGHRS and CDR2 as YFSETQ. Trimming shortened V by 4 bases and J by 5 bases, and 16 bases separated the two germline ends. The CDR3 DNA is TGCGCCAGCAGCCGACAGACATCCATCCACGAGCAGTACTTC. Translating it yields CASSRQTSIHEQYF. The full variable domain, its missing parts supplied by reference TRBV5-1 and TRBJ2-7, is KAGVTQTPRYLIKTRGQQVTLSCSPISGHRSVSWYQQTPGQGLQFLFEYFSETQRNKGNFPGRFSGRQFSNSRSEMNVSTLELGDSALYLCASSRQTSIHEQYFGPGTRLTVT.

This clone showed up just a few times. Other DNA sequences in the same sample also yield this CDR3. For the CDR3, the DNA is TGTGCCAGCAGTTTACCGTGGAAGCTGGGAACCTCCTACGAGCAGTACTTC. Encoded protein: CASSLPWKLGTSYEQYF. The genes are TRBV28 and TRBJ2-7; no firm D call. The CDR3 totals 17 residues. Germline V lookup: CDR1 MDHEN, CDR2 SYDVKM. Trimming stripped 2 bases from V and 0 bases from J, with 17 bases between.

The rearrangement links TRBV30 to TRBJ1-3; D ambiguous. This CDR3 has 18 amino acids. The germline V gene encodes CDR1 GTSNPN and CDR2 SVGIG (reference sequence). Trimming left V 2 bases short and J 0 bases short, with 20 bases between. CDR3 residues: CAWSPQRLDALSGNTIYF. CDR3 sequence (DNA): TGTGCCTGGAGTCCCCAACGCCTGGACGCGCTCTCTGGAAACACCATATATTTT.

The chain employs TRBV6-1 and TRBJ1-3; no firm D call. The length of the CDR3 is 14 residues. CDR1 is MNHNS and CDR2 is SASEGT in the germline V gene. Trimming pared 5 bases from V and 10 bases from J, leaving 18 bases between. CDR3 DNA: TGTGCCAGCAGTTTACCTCGGACTTCTGGAACCATATATTTT. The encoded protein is CASSLPRTSGTIYF.

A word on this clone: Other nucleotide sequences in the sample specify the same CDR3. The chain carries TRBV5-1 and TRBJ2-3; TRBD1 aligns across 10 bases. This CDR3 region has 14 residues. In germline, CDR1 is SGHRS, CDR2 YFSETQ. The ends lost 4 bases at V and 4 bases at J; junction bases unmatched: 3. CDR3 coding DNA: TGCGCCAGCAGCCAGGGACAGGGGTCAGATACGCAGTATTTT. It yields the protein CASSQGQGSDTQYF.

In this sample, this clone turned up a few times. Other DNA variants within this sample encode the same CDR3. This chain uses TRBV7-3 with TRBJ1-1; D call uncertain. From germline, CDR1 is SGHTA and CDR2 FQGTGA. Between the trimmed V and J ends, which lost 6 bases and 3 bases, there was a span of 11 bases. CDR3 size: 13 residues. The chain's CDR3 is CASSLSRDTEAFF. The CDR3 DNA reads TGTGCCAGCAGTCTCAGCAGAGACACTGAAGCTTTCTTT.